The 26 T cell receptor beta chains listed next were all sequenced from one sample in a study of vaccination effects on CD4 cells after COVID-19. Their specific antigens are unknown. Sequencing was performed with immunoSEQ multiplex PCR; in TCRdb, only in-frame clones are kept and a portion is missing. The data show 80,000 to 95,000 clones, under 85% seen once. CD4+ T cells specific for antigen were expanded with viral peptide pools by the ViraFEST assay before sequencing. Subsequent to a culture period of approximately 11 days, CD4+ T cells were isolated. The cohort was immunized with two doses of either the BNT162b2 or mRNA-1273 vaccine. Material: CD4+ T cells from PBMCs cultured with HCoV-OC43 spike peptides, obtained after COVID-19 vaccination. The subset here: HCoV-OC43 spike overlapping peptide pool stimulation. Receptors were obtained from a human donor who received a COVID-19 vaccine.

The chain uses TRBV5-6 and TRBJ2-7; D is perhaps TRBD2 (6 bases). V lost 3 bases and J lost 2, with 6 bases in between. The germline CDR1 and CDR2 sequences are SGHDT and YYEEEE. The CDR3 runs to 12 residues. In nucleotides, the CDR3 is TGTGCCAGCAGCTGGGGGGCCTACGAGCAGTACGTC. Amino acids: CASSWGAYEQYV.

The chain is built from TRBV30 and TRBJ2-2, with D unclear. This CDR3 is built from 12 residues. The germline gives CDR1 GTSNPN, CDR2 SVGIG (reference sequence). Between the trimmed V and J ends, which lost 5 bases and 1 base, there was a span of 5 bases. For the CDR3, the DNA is TGTGCCTGGGGGGTGAACACCGGGGAGCTGTTTTTT. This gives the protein CAWGVNTGELFF. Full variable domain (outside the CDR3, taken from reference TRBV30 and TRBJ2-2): SQTIHQWPATLVQPVGSPLSLECTVEGTSNPNLYWYRQAAGRGLQLLFYSVGIGQISSEVPQNLSASRPQDRQFILSSKKLLLSDSGFYLCAWGVNTGELFFGEGSRLTVL.

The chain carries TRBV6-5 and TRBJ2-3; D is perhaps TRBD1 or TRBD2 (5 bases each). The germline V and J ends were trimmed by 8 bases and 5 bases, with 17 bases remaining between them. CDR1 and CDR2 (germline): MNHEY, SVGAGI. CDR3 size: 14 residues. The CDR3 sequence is CASLKAGSKDTQYF. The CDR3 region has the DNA TGTGCCAGCTTGAAGGCAGGGAGTAAAGATACGCAGTATTTT.

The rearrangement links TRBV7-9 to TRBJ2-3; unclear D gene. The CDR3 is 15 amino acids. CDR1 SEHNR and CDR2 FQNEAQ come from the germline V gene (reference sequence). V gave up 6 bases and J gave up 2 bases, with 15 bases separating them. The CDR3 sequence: CASRSTASPTDTQYF. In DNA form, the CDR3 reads TGTGCCAGCAGATCGACTGCATCCCCCACAGATACGCAGTATTTT.

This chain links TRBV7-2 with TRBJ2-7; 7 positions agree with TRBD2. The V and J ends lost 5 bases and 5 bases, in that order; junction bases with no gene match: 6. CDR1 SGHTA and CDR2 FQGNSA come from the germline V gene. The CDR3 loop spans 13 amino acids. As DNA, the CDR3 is TGTGCCAGCAGCCCGAGGGCGGGGGACGAGCAGTACGTC. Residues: CASSPRAGDEQYV.

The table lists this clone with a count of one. Here the CDR3 reads CASSAGTGTGEAFF. In DNA, the CDR3 is TGTGCCAGCAGTGCTGGGACAGGGACAGGTGAAGCTTTCTTT. The gene calls are TRBV2 and TRBJ1-1; 9 nucleotides agree with TRBD1. CDR3 length: 14 residues. Germline CDR1 and CDR2: SNHLY and FYNNEI. The V gene end was trimmed by 4 bases and the J gene end by 7 bases; junction bases not matched to a gene: 7.

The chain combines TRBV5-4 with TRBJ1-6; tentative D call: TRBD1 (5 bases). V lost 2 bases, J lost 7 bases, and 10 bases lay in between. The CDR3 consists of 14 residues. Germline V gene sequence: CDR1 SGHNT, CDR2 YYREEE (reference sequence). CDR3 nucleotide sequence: TGTGCCAGCAGCTTTGGGGGAACGAATTCACCCCTCCACTTT. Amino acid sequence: CASSFGGTNSPLHF.

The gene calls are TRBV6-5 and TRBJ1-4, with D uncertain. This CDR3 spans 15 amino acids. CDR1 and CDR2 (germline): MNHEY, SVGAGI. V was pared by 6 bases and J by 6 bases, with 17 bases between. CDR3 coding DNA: TGTGCCAGCAGCCCAGTTCCCGCAGTGGATGAAAAACTGTTTTTT. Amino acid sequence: CASSPVPAVDEKLFF.

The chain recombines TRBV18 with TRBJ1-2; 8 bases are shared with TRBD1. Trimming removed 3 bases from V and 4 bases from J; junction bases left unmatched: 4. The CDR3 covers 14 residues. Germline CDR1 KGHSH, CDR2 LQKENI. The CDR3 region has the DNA TGTGCCAGCTCACCTCAGGGGGCCGTCTATGGCTACACCTTC. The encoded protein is CASSPQGAVYGYTF.

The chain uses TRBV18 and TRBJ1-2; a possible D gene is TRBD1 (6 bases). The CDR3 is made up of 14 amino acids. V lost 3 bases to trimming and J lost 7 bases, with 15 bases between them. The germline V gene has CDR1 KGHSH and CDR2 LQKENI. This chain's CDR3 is CASSPPTGSSGYTF. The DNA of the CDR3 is TGTGCCAGCTCACCGCCTACAGGGTCTAGTGGCTACACCTTC.

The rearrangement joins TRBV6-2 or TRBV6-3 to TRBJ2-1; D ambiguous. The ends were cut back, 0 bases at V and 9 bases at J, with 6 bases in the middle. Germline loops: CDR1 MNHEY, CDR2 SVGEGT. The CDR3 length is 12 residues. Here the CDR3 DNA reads TGTGCCAGCAGTTACTCTGGTCGTGAGCAGTTCTTC. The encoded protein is CASSYSGREQFF.

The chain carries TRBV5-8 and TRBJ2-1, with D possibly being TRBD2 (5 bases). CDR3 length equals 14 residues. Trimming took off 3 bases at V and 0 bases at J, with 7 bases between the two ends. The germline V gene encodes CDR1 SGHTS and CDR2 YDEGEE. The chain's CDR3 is CASSWTGSYNEQFF. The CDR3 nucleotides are TGTGCCAGCAGCTGGACTGGCTCCTACAATGAGCAGTTCTTC. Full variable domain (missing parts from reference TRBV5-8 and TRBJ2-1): EAGVTQSPTHLIKTRGQQATLRCSPISGHTSVYWYQQALGLGLQFLLWYDEGEERNRGNFPPRFSGRQFPNYSSELNVNALELEDSALYLCASSWTGSYNEQFFGPGTRLTVL.

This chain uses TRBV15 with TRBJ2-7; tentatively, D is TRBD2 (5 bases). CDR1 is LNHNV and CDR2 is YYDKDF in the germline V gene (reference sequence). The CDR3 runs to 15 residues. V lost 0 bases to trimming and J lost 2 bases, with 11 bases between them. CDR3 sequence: CATSREGELTYEQYV. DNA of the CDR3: TGTGCCACCAGCAGAGAGGGAGAGCTCACCTACGAGCAGTACGTC.

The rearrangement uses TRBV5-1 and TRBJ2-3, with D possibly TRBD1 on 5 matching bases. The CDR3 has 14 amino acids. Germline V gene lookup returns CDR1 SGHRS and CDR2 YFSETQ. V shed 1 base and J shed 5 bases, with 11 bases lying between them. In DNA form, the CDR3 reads TGCGCCAGCAGCTTGCTGCAGGGCGGAGATACGCAGTATTTT. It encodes CASSLLQGGDTQYF.

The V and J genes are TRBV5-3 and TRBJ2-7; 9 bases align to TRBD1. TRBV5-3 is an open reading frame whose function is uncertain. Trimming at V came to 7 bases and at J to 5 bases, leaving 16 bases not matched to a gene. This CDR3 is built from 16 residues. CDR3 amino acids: CARSDGTGRLEDEQYV. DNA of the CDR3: TGTGCCAGATCCGACGGGACAGGGCGGCTAGAGGACGAGCAGTACGTC.

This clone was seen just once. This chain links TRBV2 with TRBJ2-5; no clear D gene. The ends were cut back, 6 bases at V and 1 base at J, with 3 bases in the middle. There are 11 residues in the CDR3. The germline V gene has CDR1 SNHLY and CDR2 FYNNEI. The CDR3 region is CASSFQETQYF. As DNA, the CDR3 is TGTGCCAGCAGCTTCCAAGAGACCCAGTACTTC.

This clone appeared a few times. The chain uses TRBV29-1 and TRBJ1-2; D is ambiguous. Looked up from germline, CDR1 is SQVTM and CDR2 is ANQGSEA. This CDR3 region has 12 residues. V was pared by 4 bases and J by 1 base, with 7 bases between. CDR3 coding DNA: TGCAGCGTTGCTACAGTTAACTATGGCTACACCTTC. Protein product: CSVATVNYGYTF.

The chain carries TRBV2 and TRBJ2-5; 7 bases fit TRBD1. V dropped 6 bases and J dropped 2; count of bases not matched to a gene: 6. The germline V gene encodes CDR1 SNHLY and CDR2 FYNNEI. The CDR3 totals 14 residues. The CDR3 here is CASSRDRVQETQYF. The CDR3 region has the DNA TGTGCCAGCAGCCGGGACAGAGTGCAAGAGACCCAGTACTTC.

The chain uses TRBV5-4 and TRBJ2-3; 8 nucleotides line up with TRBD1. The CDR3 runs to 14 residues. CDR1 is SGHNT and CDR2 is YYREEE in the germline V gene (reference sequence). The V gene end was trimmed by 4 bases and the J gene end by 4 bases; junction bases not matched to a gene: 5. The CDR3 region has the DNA TGTGCCAGCAGCCCCGACAGGGGTTCAGATACGCAGTATTTT. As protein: CASSPDRGSDTQYF. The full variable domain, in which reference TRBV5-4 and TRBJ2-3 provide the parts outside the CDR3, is ETGVTQSPTHLIKTRGQQVTLRCSSQSGHNTVSWYQQALGQGPQFIFQYYREEENGRGNFPPRFSGLQFPNYSSELNVNALELDDSALYLCASSPDRGSDTQYFGPGTRLTVL.

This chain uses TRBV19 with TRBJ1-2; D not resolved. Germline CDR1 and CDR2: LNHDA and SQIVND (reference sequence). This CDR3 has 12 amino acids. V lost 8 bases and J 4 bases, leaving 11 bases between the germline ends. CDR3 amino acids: CASREVPYGYTF. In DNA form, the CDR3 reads TGTGCCAGTCGTGAGGTCCCCTATGGCTACACCTTC.

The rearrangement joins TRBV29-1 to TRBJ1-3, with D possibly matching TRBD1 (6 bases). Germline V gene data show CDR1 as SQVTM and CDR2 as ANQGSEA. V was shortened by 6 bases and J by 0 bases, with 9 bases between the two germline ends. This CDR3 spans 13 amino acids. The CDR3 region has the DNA TGCAGCGTCGCGGGACACTCTGGAAACACCATATATTTT. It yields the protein CSVAGHSGNTIYF.

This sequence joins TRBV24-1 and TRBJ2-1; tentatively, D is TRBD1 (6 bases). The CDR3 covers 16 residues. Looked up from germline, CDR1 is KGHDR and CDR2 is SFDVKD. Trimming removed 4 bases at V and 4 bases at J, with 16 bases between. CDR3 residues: CATSEPTGNGYNEQFF. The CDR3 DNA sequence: TGTGCCACCAGTGAGCCCACAGGGAACGGTTACAATGAGCAGTTCTTC.

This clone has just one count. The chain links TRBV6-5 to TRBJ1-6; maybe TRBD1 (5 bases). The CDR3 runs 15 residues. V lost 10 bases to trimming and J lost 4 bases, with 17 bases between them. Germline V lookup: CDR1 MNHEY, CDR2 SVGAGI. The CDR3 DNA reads TGTGCCATCCCGAAATCCGGGACTTATAATTCACCCCTCCACTTT. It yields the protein CAIPKSGTYNSPLHF.

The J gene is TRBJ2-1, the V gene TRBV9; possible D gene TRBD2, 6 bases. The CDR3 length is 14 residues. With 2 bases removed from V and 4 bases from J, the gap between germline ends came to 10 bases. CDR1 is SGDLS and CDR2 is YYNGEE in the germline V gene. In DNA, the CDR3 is TGTGCCAGCAGCGTTAAAGGGACTTACAATGAGCAGTTCTTC. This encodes CASSVKGTYNEQFF.

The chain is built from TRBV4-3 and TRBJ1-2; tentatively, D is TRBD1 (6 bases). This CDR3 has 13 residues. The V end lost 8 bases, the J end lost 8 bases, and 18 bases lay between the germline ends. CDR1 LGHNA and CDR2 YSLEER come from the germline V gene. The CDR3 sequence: CASGVQGLAGYTF. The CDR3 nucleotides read TGCGCCAGCGGAGTACAGGGTTTGGCGGGCTACACCTTC.

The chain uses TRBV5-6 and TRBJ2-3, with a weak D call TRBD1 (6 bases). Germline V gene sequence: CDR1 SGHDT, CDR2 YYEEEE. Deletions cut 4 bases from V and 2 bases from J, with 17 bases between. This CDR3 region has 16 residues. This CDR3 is CASSLLSGANTDTQYF. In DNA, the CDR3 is TGTGCCAGCAGCCTACTCTCAGGGGCAAACACAGATACGCAGTATTTT.